This T cell receptor beta chain emerged from a study of OX40 agonist ivuxolimab in advanced cancers. Regarding the complete study: Ivuxolimab, which targeted the costimulatory receptor OX40 (CD134), was an agonistic, fully human IgG2 monoclonal antibody. Intravenous ivuxolimab was administered to patients every 2 weeks at six dose levels: 0.01, 0.1, 0.3, 1.5, 3 and 10 mg/kg. Of the roughly 52 dose-escalation patients, hepatocellular carcinoma was present in around 20, melanoma in approximately 15, renal cell carcinoma in 9 and head and neck cancer in 9. The dose-escalation cohort was about 83% male with a mean age of 60 years, ranging from about 23 to 85. Prior anti-PD-1, anti-PD-L1 or anti-CTLA-4 therapy was permitted, and checkpoint inhibitors had been received by approximately 39% of dose-escalation patients. Three dose-escalation patients achieved partial responses, one with hepatocellular carcinoma and two with cutaneous melanoma. The point of sequencing TCRbeta in the periphery was to test whether ivuxolimab changed TCR sequence diversity and drove clonal T-cell expansion. The paper reports the monotherapy dose-escalation portion (N of about 50 patients) of the phase I ivuxolimab trial.

The junction shows trimming of 8 bases on V and 4 bases on J, and the gene matches do not reach 4 bases of it. There are 13 amino acids in the CDR3, from cysteine to phenylalanine inclusive. The kept DNA is CDR3 alone, 39 bases in frame from the first base. The germline V gene sets CDR1 to SNHLY and CDR2 to FYNNEI. For sequencing of the TCRbeta CDR3 region, genomic DNA was extracted from the sorted cells. The immunoSEQ Assay was used to sequence the TCRbeta CDR3 regions. TCRdb stores this immuneACCESS table with in-frame sequences only. Part of the clones is absent; in the studies checked, under half of the shortfall reflects unresolved V genes, and no reason is known for the rest. The sample profile shows 20,000 or so clones; 70% to 90% of them were found once. The ten biggest clones cover 34% of the sample. The trial excluded patients who had a history of autoimmune disease or were on systemic immunosuppression. Peripheral blood for TCR sequencing was collected from all dose cohorts at baseline, on cycle 4 day 1, and on cycle 7 day 1. Samples were obtained from an open-label, multicenter, first-in-human phase I dose-escalation trial of ivuxolimab. Adults with locally advanced or metastatic melanoma, renal cell carcinoma, hepatocellular carcinoma or head and neck squamous cell carcinoma were enrolled in the trial. Before TCR sequencing, CD4+ T cells and CD8+ T cells from peripheral blood were sorted into separate populations.

This clone appeared a few times. What this receptor recognizes is not known. Within one base of it there is no much larger clone, and no base qualities were kept. The research as a whole found: Antigen specificity was not determined for the clonally expanded peripheral T cells. After ivuxolimab, expanded clones were on average more numerous among CD8+ T cells than among CD4+ T cells. Low levels of normalized T-cell clonal expansion were also seen in some nonresponding patients. At doses of 0.1 to 3.0 mg/kg, clonal expansion of both CD4+ and CD8+ T cells in blood was seen between baseline and week 6. In the 0.1-3.0 mg/kg groups, partial responders had among the lowest normalized peripheral clonal expansion, particularly in CD8+ T cells.

The sample was CD4+ or CD8+ T cells sorted from blood, taken in a trial of the OX40 agonist ivuxolimab. The TCR originated in an adult with an advanced solid tumor such as melanoma, head and neck, liver or kidney cancer. This receptor chain uses TRBV2 and TRBJ2-7; 11 nucleotides in the junction match TRBD2. Here the CDR3 is given as CASDGTSGYEQYF. The DNA sequence is given as TGTGCCAGCGATGGGACTAGCGGTTACGAGCAGTACTTC.